This TCR beta chain came from a study of chemoradiotherapy in HPV16-positive cancers. Study-wide context: A couple of HPV16-positive patients' cells yielded candidate HPV-specific clones and common motifs. Study observations and caveats: In HPV16-positive patients, HPV-responsive T-cell expansion tracked better recurrence-free survival. During treatment, candidate HPV-specific clones and E7-related motifs expanded in tumor. HPV-specific T cells were functionally defined from only a couple of HPV16-positive patients.

V was clipped by 1 base and J by 5 bases, with 11 bases between them. CDR3 length: 13 residues. CDR1 is GTSNPN, CDR2 SVGIG, per germline (reference sequence). The assay was immunoSEQ multiplex PCR, and TCRdb's table has in-frame clones only and misses some. The sample records approximately 50,000 clones, 90% being singletons. A remark on this clone: No antigen is known for it.

This receptor was taken from a human donor with HPV-associated anogenital cancer. J is TRBJ1-1 and V is TRBV30; D remains unclear. Sequenced material: blood, taken from a patient who underwent chemoradiotherapy. CDR3: CAWSASRETEAFF. In DNA form, the CDR3 reads TGTGCCTGGAGTGCCTCCAGAGAGACTGAAGCTTTCTTT.